This T cell receptor beta chain was recovered during a study of blood T cell repertoires in COVID-19. About the research overall: COVID-19 samples, acute and convalescent, were from the United States, Italy and Spain.

In the original processing: Scientists estimated how many nucleated cells there were by amplifying reference gene primers. Sequencing was performed with immunoSEQ multiplex PCR; in TCRdb, only in-frame clones are kept and a portion is missing. V and J calls and clone size are copied from that table; D and trimming were computed from the DNA. The sample carries around 270,000 clones, roughly 86% recorded once. V lost 6 bases, J lost 4 bases, and 15 bases stayed unmatched. This CDR3 spans 17 amino acids. Per the germline V gene, CDR1 is SGHTA and CDR2 is FQGNSA. Sequenced sample: peripheral blood. This clonotype originated in a man aged 35 to 55 who had recovered from COVID-19. The V call is TRBV7-2, the J call TRBJ1-2; 9 bases align to TRBD1. The CDR3 DNA is TGTGCCAGCAGTCCCCAGAGCGGGACAGGGCAAGCCTATGGCTACACCTTC. Translation: CASSPQSGTGQAYGYTF.